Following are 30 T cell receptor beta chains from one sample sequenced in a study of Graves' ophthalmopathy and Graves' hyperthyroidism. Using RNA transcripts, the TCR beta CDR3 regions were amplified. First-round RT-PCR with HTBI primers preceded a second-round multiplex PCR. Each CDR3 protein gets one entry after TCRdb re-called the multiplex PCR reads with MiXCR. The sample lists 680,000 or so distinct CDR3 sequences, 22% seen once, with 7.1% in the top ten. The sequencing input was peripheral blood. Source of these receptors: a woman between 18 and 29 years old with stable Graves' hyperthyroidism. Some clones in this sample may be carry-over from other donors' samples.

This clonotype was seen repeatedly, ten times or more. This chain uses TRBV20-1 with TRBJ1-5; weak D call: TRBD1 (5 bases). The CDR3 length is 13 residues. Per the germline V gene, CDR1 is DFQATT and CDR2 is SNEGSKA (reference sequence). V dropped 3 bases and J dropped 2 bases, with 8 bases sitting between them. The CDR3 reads CSARGDGNQPQHF. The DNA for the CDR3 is TGCAGTGCTAGGGGGGACGGCAATCAGCCCCAGCATTTT.

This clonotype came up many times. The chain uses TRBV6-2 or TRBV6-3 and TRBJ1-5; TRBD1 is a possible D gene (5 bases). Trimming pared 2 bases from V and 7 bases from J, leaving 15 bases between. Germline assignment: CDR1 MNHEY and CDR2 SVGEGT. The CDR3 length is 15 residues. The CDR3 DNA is TGTGCCAGCAGTTACGGCCGAGTGGAGGGGCAGCCCCAGCATTTT. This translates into CASSYGRVEGQPQHF.

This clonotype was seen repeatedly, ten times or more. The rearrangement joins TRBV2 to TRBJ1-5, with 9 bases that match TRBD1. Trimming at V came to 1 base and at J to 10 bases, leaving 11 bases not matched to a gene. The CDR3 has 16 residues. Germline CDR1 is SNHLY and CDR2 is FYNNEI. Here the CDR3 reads CASSEGGQGQRHPQHF. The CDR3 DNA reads TGTGCCAGCAGTGAAGGAGGACAGGGGCAGCGTCACCCCCAGCATTTT.

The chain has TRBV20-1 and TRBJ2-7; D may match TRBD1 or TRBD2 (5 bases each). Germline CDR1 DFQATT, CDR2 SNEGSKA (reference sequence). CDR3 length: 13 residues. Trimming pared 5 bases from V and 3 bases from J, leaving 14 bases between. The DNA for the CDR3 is TGCAGTGCTGGACGGGGCAGCAGCTACGAGCAGTACTTC. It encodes CSAGRGSSYEQYF.

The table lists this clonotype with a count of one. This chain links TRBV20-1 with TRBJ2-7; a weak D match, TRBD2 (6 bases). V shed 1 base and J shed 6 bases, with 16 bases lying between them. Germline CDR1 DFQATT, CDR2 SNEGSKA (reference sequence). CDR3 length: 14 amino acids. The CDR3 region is CSARGSWDSAEQYF. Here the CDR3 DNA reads TGCAGTGCTAGAGGATCCTGGGACTCGGCCGAGCAGTACTTC.

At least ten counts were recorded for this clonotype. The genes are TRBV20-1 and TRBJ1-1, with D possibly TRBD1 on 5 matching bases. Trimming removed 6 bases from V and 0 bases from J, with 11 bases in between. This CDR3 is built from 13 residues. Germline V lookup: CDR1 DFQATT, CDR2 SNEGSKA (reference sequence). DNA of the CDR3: TGCAGTGCCCGAGGACATCTGAACACTGAAGCTTTCTTT. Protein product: CSARGHLNTEAFF.

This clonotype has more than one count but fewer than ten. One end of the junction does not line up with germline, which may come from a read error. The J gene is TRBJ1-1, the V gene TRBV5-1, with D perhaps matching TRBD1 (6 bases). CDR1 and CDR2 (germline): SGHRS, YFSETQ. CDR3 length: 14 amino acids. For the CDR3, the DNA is TGCGCCAGCAGCCCTAGGACAGCTTACACTGATGCTTTCTTT. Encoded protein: CASSPRTAYTDAFF. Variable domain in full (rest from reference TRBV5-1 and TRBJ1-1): KAGVTQTPRYLIKTRGQQVTLSCSPISGHRSVSWYQQTPGQGLQFLFEYFSETQRNKGNFPGRFSGRQFSNSRSEMNVSTLELGDSALYLCASSPRTAYTDAFFGQGTRLTVV.

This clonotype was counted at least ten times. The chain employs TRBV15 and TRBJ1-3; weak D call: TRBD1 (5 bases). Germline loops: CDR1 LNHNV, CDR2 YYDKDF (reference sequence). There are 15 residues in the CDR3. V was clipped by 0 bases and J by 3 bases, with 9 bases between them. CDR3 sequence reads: CATSRDTGYGNTIYF. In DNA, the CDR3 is TGTGCCACCAGCAGAGATACAGGCTATGGAAACACCATATATTTT.

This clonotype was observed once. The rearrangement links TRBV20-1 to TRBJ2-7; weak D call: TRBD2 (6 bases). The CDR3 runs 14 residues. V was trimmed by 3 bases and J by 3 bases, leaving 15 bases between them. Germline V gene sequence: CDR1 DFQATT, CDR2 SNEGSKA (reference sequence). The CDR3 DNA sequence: TGCAGTGCTAGGGTCCTACGGGGGAACTACGAGCAGTACTTC. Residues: CSARVLRGNYEQYF.

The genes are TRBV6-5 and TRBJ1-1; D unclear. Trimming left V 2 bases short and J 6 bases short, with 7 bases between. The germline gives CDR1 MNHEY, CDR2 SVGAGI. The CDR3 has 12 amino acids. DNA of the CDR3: TGTGCCAGCAGTTACGCCGACCCTGAAGCTTTCTTT. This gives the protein CASSYADPEAFF.

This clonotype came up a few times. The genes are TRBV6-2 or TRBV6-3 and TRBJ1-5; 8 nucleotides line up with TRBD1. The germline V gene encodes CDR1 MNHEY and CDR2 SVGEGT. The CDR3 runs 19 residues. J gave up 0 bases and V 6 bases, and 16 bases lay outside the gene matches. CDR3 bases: TGTGCCAGCAGGATTCCGGGACAGGTCGCGATTTATAGCAATCAGCCCCAGCATTTT. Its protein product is CASRIPGQVAIYSNQPQHF.

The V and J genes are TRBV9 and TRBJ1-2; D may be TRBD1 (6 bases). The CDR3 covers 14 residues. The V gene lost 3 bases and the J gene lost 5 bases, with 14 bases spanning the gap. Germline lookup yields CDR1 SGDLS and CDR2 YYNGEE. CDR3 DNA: TGTGCCAGCAGCGACGGGGGTAGGGGGTATGGCTACACCTTC. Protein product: CASSDGGRGYGYTF.

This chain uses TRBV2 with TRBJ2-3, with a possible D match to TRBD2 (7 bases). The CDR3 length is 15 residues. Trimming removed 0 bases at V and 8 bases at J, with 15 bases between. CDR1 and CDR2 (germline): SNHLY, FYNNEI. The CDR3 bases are TGTGCCAGCAGTGAAGCGCATGGGGGGGCCGGTACGCAGTATTTT. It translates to CASSEAHGGAGTQYF.

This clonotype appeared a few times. Here the CDR3 reads CASSSQGLAPSYEQYF. DNA for the CDR3: TGTGCCAGCAGCTCGCAAGGACTAGCGCCTTCCTACGAGCAGTACTTC. The V call is TRBV11-1, the J call TRBJ2-7; 9 bases map to TRBD2. The CDR3 is 16 residues long. V trimming: 4 bases; J trimming: 1 base; junction bases outside the gene matches: 8. CDR1 and CDR2 from the germline V gene are SGHAT and FQDESV (reference sequence).

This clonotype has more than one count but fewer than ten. The CDR3 region has the DNA TGCAGTGCTAGTCGTCCCGGCCCTAAGGGCGAGCAGTACTTC. It yields the protein CSASRPGPKGEQYF. The chain links TRBV20-1 to TRBJ2-7; D is unresolved. Germline CDR1 and CDR2: DFQATT and SNEGSKA (reference sequence). The CDR3 is 14 amino acids. Deletions cut 3 bases from V and 6 bases from J, with 18 bases between.

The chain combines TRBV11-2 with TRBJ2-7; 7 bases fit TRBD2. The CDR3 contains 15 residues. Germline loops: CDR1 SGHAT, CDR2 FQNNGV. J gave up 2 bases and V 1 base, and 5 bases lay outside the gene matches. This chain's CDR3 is CASSLVPGGAYEQYF. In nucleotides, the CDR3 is TGTGCCAGCAGCTTAGTTCCGGGGGGTGCCTACGAGCAGTACTTC.

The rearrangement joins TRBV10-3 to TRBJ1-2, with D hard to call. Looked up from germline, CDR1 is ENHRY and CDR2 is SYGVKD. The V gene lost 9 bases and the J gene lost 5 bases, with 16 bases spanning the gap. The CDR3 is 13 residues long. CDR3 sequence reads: CAIKPRGIYGYTF. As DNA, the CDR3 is TGTGCCATAAAACCCCGGGGAATTTATGGCTACACCTTC.

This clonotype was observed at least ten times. CDR3: CATARDSLLATQYF. The CDR3 DNA follows: TGTGCCACCGCCAGGGACAGTCTTCTTGCGACGCAGTACTTC. This chain links TRBV6-1 with TRBJ2-7; 7 bases map to TRBD1. This CDR3 has 14 residues. After removal of 10 bases from V and 9 bases from J, the junction contained 18 bases not matched to a gene. The germline CDR1 and CDR2 sequences are MNHNS and SASEGT.

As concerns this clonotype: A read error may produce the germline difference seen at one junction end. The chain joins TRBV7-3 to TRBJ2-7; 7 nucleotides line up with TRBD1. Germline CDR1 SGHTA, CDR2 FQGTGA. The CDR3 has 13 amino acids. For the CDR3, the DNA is TGTGCCAGCAGCTTAATACAGGGGTACGATCAGTACTTC. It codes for CASSLIQGYDQYF.

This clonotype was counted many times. The CDR3 here is CASSESGQGETQYF. CDR3 coding DNA: TGTGCCAGCAGTGAGTCGGGACAGGGGGAGACCCAGTACTTC. The chain is built from TRBV6-1 and TRBJ2-5; 10 bases agree with TRBD1. Germline CDR1 reads MNHNS; CDR2 reads SASEGT. Unmatched junction bases numbered 3, after V lost 3 bases and J lost 5 bases. CDR3 size: 14 residues.

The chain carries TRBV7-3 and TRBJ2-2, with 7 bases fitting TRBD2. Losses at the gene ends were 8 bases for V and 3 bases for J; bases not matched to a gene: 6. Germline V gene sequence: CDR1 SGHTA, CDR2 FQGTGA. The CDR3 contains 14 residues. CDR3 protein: CASRGGVDTGELFF. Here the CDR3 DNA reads TGTGCCAGCCGCGGGGGAGTTGACACCGGGGAGCTGTTTTTT.

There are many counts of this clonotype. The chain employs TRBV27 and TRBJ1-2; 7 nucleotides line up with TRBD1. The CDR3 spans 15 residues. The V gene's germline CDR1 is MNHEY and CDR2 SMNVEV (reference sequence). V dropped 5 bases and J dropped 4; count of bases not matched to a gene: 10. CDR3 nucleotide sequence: TGTGCCAGCAGTCTTCGACAGGGAGTAGGCTATGGCTACACCTTC. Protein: CASSLRQGVGYGYTF.

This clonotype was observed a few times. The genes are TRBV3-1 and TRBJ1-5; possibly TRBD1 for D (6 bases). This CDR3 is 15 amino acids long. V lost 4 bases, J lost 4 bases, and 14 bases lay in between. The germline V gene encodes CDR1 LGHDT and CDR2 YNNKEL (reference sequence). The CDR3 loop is CASSPSGTQNQPQHF. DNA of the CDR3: TGTGCCAGCAGCCCATCCGGGACACAGAATCAGCCCCAGCATTTT. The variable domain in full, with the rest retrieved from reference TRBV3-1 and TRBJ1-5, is DTAVSQTPKYLVTQMGNDKSIKCEQNLGHDTMYWYKQDSKKFLKIMFSYNNKELIINETVPNRFSPKSPDKAHLNLHINSLELGDSAVYFCASSPSGTQNQPQHFGDGTRLSIL.

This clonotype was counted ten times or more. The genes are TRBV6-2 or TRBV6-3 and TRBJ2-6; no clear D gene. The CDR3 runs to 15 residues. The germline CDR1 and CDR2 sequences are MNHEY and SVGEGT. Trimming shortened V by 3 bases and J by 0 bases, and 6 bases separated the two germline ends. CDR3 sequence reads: CASSYPPSGANVLTF. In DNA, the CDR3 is TGTGCCAGCAGTTATCCCCCCTCTGGGGCCAACGTCCTGACTTTC.

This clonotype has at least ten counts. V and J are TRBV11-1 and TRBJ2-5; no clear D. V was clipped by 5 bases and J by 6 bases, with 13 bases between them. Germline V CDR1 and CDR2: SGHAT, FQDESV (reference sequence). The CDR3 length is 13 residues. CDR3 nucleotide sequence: TGTGCCAGCAGCCCGGACGGACCTCAGACCCAGTACTTC. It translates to CASSPDGPQTQYF.

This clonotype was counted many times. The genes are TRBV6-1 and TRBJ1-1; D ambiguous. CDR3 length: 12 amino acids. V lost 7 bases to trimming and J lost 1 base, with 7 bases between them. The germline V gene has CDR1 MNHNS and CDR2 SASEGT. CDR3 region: CASIGTNTEAFF. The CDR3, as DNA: TGTGCCAGCATAGGTACGAACACTGAAGCTTTCTTT.

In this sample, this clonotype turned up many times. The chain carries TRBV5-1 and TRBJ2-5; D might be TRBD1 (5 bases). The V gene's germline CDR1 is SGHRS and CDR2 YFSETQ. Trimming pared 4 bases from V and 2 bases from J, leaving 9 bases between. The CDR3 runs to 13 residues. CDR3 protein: CASSGAVQETQYF. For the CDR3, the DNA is TGCGCCAGCAGCGGGGCAGTACAAGAGACCCAGTACTTC.

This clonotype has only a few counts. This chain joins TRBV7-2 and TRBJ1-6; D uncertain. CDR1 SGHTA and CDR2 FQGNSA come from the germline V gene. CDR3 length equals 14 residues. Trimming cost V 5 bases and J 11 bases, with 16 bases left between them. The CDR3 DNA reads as TGTGCCAGCAGCCCACAAGGTGGAGGGCCACCCCTCCACTTT. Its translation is CASSPQGGGPPLHF.

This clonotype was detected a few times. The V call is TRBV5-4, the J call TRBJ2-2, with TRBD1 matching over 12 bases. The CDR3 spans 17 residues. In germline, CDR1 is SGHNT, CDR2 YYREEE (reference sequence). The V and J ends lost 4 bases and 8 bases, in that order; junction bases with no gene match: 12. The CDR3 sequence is CASSMLPGQGASGELFF. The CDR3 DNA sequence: TGTGCCAGCAGCATGCTACCGGGACAGGGGGCCTCTGGGGAGCTGTTTTTT.

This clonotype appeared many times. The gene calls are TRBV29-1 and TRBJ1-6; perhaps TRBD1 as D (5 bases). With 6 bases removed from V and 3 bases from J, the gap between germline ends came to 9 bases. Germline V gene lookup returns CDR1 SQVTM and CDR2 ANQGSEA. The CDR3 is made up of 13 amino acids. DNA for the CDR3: TGCAGCGTGCGGGACGGCTATAATTCACCCCTCCACTTT. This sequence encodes CSVRDGYNSPLHF.